Below are 24 T cell receptor beta chains sequenced from a single sample in a study of blood T cell repertoires in COVID-19. TCRdb's table, derived via immunoSEQ multiplex PCR, lists solely in-frame clones and lacks some. The profile covers roughly 55,000 clones, with around 79% appearing a single time and around 9.7% taken by the ten largest. Sequenced sample: peripheral blood. These receptors originate from a human donor in a cohort sampled during active COVID-19.

CDR3 region: CASSVGGRGTEAFF. Written as DNA, the CDR3 is TGTGCCAGCAGCGTGGGGGGTCGGGGCACTGAAGCTTTCTTT. The V call is TRBV9, the J call TRBJ1-1; the D gene is possibly TRBD1 (5 bases). Germline V gives CDR1 SGDLS, CDR2 YYNGEE. The CDR3 is made up of 14 amino acids. Deletions cut 2 bases from V and 4 bases from J, with 12 bases between.

This clone was counted only a few times. The chain uses TRBV10-3 and TRBJ1-6; maybe TRBD1 (6 bases). The V end was cut by 4 bases, the J end by 9 bases, with 13 bases between. The germline V gene encodes CDR1 ENHRY and CDR2 SYGVKD. CDR3 size: 14 residues. CDR3: CAISGGGSGSPLHF. In DNA form, the CDR3 reads TGTGCCATCAGTGGAGGGGGATCGGGTTCACCCCTCCACTTT.

The DNA of the CDR3 is TGTGCCAGCAGTTTAGGGCCTCAGGGTTACGAGCAGTACTTC. Translating gives CASSLGPQGYEQYF. V is TRBV28 and J is TRBJ2-7; D is perhaps TRBD1 (5 bases). Germline loops: CDR1 MDHEN, CDR2 SYDVKM. V lost 2 bases to trimming and J lost 4 bases, with 12 bases between them. The CDR3 length is 14 residues.

The rearrangement links TRBV30 to TRBJ1-2, with D maybe TRBD1 (5 bases). CDR1 and CDR2 (germline): GTSNPN, SVGIG (reference sequence). Between the trimmed V and J ends, which lost 0 bases and 13 bases, there was a span of 18 bases. The CDR3 totals 13 residues. In DNA form, the CDR3 reads TGTGCCTGGAGTGTAGGGTCTTCACAGGCCCCCACCTTC. Translation gives CAWSVGSSQAPTF. Full variable domain (rest looked up from reference TRBV30 and TRBJ1-2): SQTIHQWPATLVQPVGSPLSLECTVEGTSNPNLYWYRQAAGRGLQLLFYSVGIGQISSEVPQNLSASRPQDRQFILSSKKLLLSDSGFYLCAWSVGSSQAPTFGSGTRLTVV.

Only a few counts were recorded for this clone. V gene TRBV2 combines with J gene TRBJ2-7; 7 positions agree with TRBD2. This CDR3 is built from 13 residues. Trimming took 7 bases from V and 5 from J; bases not matched to a gene: 8. In germline, CDR1 is SNHLY, CDR2 FYNNEI. DNA for the CDR3: TGTGCCAGCACCGGACTAGTGGGAAACGAGCAGTACTTC. Residues: CASTGLVGNEQYF.

This clone appeared a few times. The chain joins TRBV7-2 to TRBJ2-7, with TRBD2 as a possible D gene (5 bases). This CDR3 region has 13 residues. Germline-derived CDR1 and CDR2 are SGHTA and FQGNSA. Trimming removed 4 bases at V and 7 bases at J, with 14 bases between. CDR3 amino acids: CASSSGGQVEQYF. As DNA, the CDR3 is TGTGCCAGCAGCTCTGGCGGGCAGGTTGAGCAGTACTTC. Full variable domain (outside the CDR3, taken from reference TRBV7-2 and TRBJ2-7): GAGVSQSPSNKVTEKGKDVELRCDPISGHTALYWYRQSLGQGLEFLIYFQGNSAPDKSGLPSDRFSAERTGGSVSTLTIQRTQQEDSAVYLCASSSGGQVEQYFGPGTRLTVT.

Worth noting for this clone: The junction differs from germline at one of its ends, possibly a read error. This chain connects TRBV7-2 to TRBJ2-7; D is perhaps TRBD1 (6 bases). There are 14 residues in the CDR3. Germline V CDR1 and CDR2: SGHTA, FQGNSA. The DNA for the CDR3 is TGTGCCAGCAGCTTAGCCCTCACAGGGTACGGGCAGTACTTC. Amino acids: CASSLALTGYGQYF.

V gene TRBV18 combines with J gene TRBJ1-6; a weak D match, TRBD1 (6 bases). The CDR3 totals 19 residues. Trimming took 2 bases from V and 3 from J, leaving 20 bases between them. CDR1 is KGHSH, CDR2 LQKENI, per germline. CDR3 in amino acids: CASSPTGGQNRFYNSPLHF. The CDR3 nucleotides read TGTGCCAGCTCACCAACCGGAGGACAGAATCGTTTCTATAATTCACCCCTCCACTTT.

This clone was found a few times. The chain joins TRBV6-4 to TRBJ2-1; 11 bases align to TRBD2. This CDR3 is built from 15 residues. Germline values: CDR1 MRHNA, CDR2 SNTAGT. V gave up 7 bases and J gave up 6 bases; unmatched junction bases: 8. The CDR3 DNA sequence: TGTGCCAGCAAGGCACTAGCGGGAGTCCCCAATGAGCAGTTCTTC. The encoded protein is CASKALAGVPNEQFF.

The chain joins TRBV28 to TRBJ2-1; possibly TRBD2 for D (6 bases). The CDR3 is 16 residues long. CDR1 is MDHEN and CDR2 is SYDVKM in the germline V gene. Trimming shortened V by 3 bases and J by 0 bases, and 12 bases separated the two germline ends. CDR3 protein: CASSFKAGRSYNEQFF. The CDR3 DNA is TGTGCCAGCAGTTTTAAGGCGGGGCGCTCCTACAATGAGCAGTTCTTC.

This chain uses TRBV28 with TRBJ2-7, with TRBD2 matching 8 bases. Germline V CDR1 and CDR2: MDHEN, SYDVKM. The J segment lost 2 bases and the V segment lost 6 bases, leaving 6 bases of the junction unmatched. The CDR3 consists of 14 residues. The CDR3 spells CASSPPAGAYEQYF. In DNA form, the CDR3 reads TGTGCCAGCAGCCCTCCAGCGGGGGCCTACGAGCAGTACTTC.

This clone was counted a few times. This chain connects TRBV7-2 to TRBJ1-6; 7 nucleotides line up with TRBD1. The CDR3 is 13 amino acids. CDR1 is SGHTA and CDR2 is FQGNSA in the germline V gene. Trimming at V came to 5 bases and at J to 9 bases, leaving 4 bases not matched to a gene. DNA for the CDR3: TGTGCCAGCAGCCCACAGGGGAGTTCACCCCTCCACTTT. Protein: CASSPQGSSPLHF.

The chain has TRBV28 and TRBJ1-4, with a possible D match to TRBD1 (6 bases). Germline V gene sequence: CDR1 MDHEN, CDR2 SYDVKM. The CDR3 consists of 15 residues. V lost 4 bases, J lost 4 bases, and 13 bases lay in between. DNA of the CDR3: TGTGCCAGCAGTTCTCCGGGACAACATAATGAAAAACTGTTTTTT. It encodes CASSSPGQHNEKLFF.

The rearrangement joins TRBV7-2 to TRBJ2-7, with TRBD1 matching over 10 bases. The CDR3 loop spans 19 amino acids. Germline V CDR1 and CDR2: SGHTA, FQGNSA. The junction had 22 bases not matched to a gene; V was cut back by 7 bases and J by 4 bases. The CDR3 nucleotides are TGTGCCAGCACCAACTACCCCGGTGGACAGGGGGTTTATGGTTACGAGCAGTACTTC. This gives the protein CASTNYPGGQGVYGYEQYF.

The chain combines TRBV2 with TRBJ2-1; TRBD2 matches at 7 bases. With V trimmed by 2 bases and J by 4 bases, 5 bases remained unmatched. CDR1 SNHLY and CDR2 FYNNEI come from the germline V gene. The CDR3 consists of 15 residues. This chain's CDR3 is CASSELTSEYNEQFF. The CDR3 bases are TGTGCCAGCAGTGAATTAACTAGCGAGTACAATGAGCAGTTCTTC.

V usage is TRBV7-2 and J usage is TRBJ2-3; 8 bases agree with TRBD2. CDR1 is SGHTA, CDR2 FQGNSA, per germline. V was clipped by 5 bases and J by 2 bases; unmatched bases: 3. The CDR3 contains 14 residues. The CDR3 loop reads CASSRGGTTDTQYF. CDR3 DNA sequence: TGTGCCAGCAGCCGCGGGGGGACCACAGATACGCAGTATTTT. The full variable domain, its missing parts supplied by reference TRBV7-2 and TRBJ2-3, is GAGVSQSPSNKVTEKGKDVELRCDPISGHTALYWYRQSLGQGLEFLIYFQGNSAPDKSGLPSDRFSAERTGGSVSTLTIQRTQQEDSAVYLCASSRGGTTDTQYFGPGTRLTVL.

This sequence joins TRBV29-1 and TRBJ2-5; D possibly corresponds to TRBD1 (6 bases). Deletions cut 1 base from V and 7 bases from J, with 13 bases between. This CDR3 is built from 13 residues. Germline V gene sequence: CDR1 SQVTM, CDR2 ANQGSEA. The CDR3 protein is CSVEVQGAGTQYF. In DNA, the CDR3 is TGCAGCGTTGAAGTACAGGGAGCAGGGACCCAGTACTTC.

The V call is TRBV3-1 (or the pseudogene TRBV3-2), the J call TRBJ2-7, with 8 bases matching TRBD2. The CDR3 consists of 16 residues. Germline CDR1 LGHDT, CDR2 YNNKEL (reference sequence). V gave up 3 bases and J gave up 3 bases; unmatched junction bases: 10. DNA of the CDR3: TGTGCCAGCAGCCAGGCGGGAGGACTAGTCTACTACGAGCAGTACTTC. This codes for CASSQAGGLVYYEQYF.

There are a few counts of this clone. The chain combines TRBV18 with TRBJ2-3, with a weak D call TRBD1 (5 bases). The CDR3 extends over 16 amino acids. CDR1 and CDR2 (germline): KGHSH, LQKENI. The V gene lost 2 bases and the J gene lost 5 bases, with 17 bases spanning the gap. The CDR3 here is CASSPGRQTSGDTQYF. The CDR3 DNA follows: TGTGCCAGCTCACCAGGGCGACAGACCTCAGGAGATACGCAGTATTTT.

The chain has TRBV6-5 and TRBJ2-7; TRBD2 agrees at 9 bases. The germline gives CDR1 MNHEY, CDR2 SVGAGI. This CDR3 contains 12 residues. J was trimmed by 5 bases and V by 11 bases; bases with no gene match: 7. The CDR3 DNA follows: TGTGCCGCGGGGCGGGAGGGCGACGAGCAGTACTTC. Its translation: CAAGREGDEQYF.

The genes are TRBV7-9 and TRBJ2-2; D is possibly TRBD2 (6 bases). The V gene lost 4 bases and the J gene lost 7 bases, with 10 bases spanning the gap. This CDR3 region has 13 residues. Germline assignment: CDR1 SEHNR and CDR2 FQNEAQ (reference sequence). The DNA for the CDR3 is TGTGCCAGCAGCTGGGACTGGGGCGGGGAGCTGTTTTTT. Translation gives CASSWDWGGELFF.

The CDR3 spells CASSSRTGGNTGELFF. The DNA for the CDR3 is TGTGCCAGCAGCTCCCGGACAGGGGGTAACACCGGGGAGCTGTTTTTT. This chain joins TRBV9 and TRBJ2-2; 10 bases line up with TRBD1. With 4 bases clipped from V and 2 bases from J, the junction kept 5 bases outside the gene matches. This CDR3 is built from 16 residues. The germline gives CDR1 SGDLS, CDR2 YYNGEE.

This chain connects TRBV19 to TRBJ2-1; TRBD1 agrees at 9 bases. Germline CDR1 LNHDA, CDR2 SQIVND (reference sequence). Trimming at V came to 6 bases and at J to 7 bases, leaving 10 bases not matched to a gene. This CDR3 comprises 15 residues. CDR3 sequence: CASSDSGTGLNEQFF. The CDR3 DNA reads as TGTGCCAGTAGCGACTCCGGGACAGGGCTAAATGAGCAGTTCTTC.

This sequence joins TRBV7-9 and TRBJ1-1, with D perhaps matching TRBD1 (5 bases). This CDR3 spans 13 amino acids. With 5 bases removed from V and 1 base from J, the gap between germline ends came to 8 bases. From germline, CDR1 is SEHNR and CDR2 FQNEAQ (reference sequence). The CDR3 DNA reads TGTGCCAGCAGCCAAGGACAGAACACTGAAGCTTTCTTT. The encoded protein is CASSQGQNTEAFF.